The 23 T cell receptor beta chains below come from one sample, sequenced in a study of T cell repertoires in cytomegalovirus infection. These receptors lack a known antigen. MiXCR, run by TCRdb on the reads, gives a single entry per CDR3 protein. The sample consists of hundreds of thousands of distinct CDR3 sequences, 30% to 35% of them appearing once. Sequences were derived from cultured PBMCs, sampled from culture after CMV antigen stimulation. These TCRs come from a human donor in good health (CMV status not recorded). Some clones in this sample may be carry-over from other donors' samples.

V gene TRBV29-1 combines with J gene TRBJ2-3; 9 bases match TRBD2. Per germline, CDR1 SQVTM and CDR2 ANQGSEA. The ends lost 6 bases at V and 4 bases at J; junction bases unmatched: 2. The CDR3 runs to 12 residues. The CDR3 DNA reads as TGCAGCGTGGCGGGGGGGGCAGATACGCAGTATTTT. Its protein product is CSVAGGADTQYF.

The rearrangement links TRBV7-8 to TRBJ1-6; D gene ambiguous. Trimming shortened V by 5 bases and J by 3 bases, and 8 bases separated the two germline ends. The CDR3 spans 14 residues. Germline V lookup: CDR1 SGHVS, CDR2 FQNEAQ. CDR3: CASSRPDYNSPLHF. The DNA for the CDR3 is TGTGCCAGCAGCCGACCGGACTATAATTCACCCCTCCACTTT.

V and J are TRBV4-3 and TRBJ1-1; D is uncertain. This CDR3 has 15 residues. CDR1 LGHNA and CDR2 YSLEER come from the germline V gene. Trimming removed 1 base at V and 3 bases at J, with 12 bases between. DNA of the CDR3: TGCGCCAGCAGCCAAGGAGTGAATCTGGACACTGAAGCTTTCTTT. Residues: CASSQGVNLDTEAFF.

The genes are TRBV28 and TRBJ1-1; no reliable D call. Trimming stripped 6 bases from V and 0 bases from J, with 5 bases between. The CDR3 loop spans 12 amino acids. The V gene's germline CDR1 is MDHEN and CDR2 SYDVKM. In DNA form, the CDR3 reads TGTGCCAGCAGGAACATGAACACTGAAGCTTTCTTT. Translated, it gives CASRNMNTEAFF.

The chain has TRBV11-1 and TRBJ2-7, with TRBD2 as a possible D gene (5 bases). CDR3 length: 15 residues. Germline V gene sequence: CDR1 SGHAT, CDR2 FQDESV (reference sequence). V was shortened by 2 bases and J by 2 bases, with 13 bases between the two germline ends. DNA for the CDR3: TGTGCCAGCAGCTTATATACCACTAGGGCCTACGAGCAGTACTTC. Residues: CASSLYTTRAYEQYF.

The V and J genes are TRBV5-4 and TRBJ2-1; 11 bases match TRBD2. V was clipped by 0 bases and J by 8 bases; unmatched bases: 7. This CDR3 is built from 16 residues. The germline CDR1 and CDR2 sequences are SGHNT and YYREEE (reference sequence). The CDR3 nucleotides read TGTGCCAGCAGCTTGGACCTAGCGGGAGGCGTGGATGAGCAGTTCTTC. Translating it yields CASSLDLAGGVDEQFF.

CDR3 in amino acids: CASSPNSRRETQYF. The CDR3 coding sequence is TGTGCCAGCAGTCCTAATAGCCGGAGAGAGACCCAGTACTTC. The chain links TRBV7-8 to TRBJ2-5; D call uncertain. The CDR3 extends over 14 amino acids. V lost 6 bases to trimming and J lost 4 bases, with 15 bases between them. Per the germline V gene, CDR1 is SGHVS and CDR2 is FQNEAQ.

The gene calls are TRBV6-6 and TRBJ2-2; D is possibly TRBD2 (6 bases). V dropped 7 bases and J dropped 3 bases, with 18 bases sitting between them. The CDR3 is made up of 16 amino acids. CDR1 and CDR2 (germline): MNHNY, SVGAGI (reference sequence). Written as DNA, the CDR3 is TGTGCCAGCACTACCGCTAGGGGCGGGGACACCGGGGAGCTGTTTTTT. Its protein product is CASTTARGGDTGELFF.

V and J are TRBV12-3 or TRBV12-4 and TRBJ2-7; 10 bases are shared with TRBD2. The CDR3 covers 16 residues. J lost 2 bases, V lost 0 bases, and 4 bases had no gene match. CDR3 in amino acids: CASSLASGRVAYEQYF. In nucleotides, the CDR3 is TGTGCCAGCAGTTTAGCCAGCGGGAGGGTAGCCTACGAGCAGTACTTC.

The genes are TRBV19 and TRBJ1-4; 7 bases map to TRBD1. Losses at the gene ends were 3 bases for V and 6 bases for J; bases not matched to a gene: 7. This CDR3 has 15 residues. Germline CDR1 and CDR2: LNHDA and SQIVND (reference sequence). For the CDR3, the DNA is TGTGCCAGTAGTATTTCGACAGGGAATTATGAAAAACTGTTTTTT. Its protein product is CASSISTGNYEKLFF.

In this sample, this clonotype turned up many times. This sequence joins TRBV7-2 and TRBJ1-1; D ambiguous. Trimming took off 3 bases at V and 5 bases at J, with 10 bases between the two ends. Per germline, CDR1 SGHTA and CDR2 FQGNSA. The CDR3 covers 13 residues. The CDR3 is CASSFSGETEAFF. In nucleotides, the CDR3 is TGTGCCAGCAGCTTTTCCGGAGAAACTGAAGCTTTCTTT.

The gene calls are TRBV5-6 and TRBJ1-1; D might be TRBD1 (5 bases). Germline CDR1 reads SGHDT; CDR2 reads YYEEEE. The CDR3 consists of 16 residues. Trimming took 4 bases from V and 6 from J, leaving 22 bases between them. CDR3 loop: CASSAPGGDIRPEAFF. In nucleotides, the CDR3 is TGTGCCAGCAGCGCCCCTGGGGGGGATATTAGGCCTGAAGCTTTCTTT.

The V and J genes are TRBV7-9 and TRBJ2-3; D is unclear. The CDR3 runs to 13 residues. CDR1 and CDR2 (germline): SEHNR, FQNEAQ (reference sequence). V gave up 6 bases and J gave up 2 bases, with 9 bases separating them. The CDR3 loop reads CASSWEYTDTQYF. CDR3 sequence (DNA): TGTGCCAGCAGTTGGGAATACACAGATACGCAGTATTTT.

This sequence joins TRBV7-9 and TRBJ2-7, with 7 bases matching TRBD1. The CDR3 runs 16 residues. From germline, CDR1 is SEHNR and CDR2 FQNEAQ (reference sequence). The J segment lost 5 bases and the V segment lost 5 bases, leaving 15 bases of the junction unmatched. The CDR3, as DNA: TGTGCCAGCAGCCCCAAACCGGACAGGCCCTCTCACGAGCAGTACTTC. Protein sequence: CASSPKPDRPSHEQYF.

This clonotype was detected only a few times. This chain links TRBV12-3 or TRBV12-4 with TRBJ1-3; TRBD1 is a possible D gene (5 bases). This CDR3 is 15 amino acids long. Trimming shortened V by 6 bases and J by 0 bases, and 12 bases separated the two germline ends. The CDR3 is CASRPTGLSGNTIYF. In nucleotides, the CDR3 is TGTGCCAGCAGACCCACGGGGCTCTCTGGAAACACCATATATTTT.

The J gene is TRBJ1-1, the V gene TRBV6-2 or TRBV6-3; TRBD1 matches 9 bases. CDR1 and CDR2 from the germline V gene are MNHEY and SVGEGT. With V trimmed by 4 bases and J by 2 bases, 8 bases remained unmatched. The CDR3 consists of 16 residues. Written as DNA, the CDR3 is TGTGCCAGCAGTTTTACCGCGACAGGGGGAAACACTGAAGCTTTCTTT. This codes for CASSFTATGGNTEAFF.

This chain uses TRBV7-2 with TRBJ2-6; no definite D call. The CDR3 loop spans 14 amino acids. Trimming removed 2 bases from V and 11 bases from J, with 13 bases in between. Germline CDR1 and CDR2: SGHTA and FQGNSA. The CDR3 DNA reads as TGTGCCAGCAGCTTAAGTGGGCAATGGGACGTCCTGACTTTC. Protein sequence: CASSLSGQWDVLTF.

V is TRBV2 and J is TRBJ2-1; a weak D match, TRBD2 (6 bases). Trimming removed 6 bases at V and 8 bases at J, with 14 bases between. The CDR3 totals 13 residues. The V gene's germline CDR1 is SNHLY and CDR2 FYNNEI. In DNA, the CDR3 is TGTGCCAGCAGACCGGGACTCCTTGATGAGCAGTTCTTC. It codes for CASRPGLLDEQFF. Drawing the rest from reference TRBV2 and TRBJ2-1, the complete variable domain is EPEVTQTPSHQVTQMGQEVILRCVPISNHLYFYWYRQILGQKVEFLVSFYNNEISEKSEIFDDQFSVERPDGSNFTLKIRSTKLEDSAMYFCASRPGLLDEQFFGPGTRLTVL.

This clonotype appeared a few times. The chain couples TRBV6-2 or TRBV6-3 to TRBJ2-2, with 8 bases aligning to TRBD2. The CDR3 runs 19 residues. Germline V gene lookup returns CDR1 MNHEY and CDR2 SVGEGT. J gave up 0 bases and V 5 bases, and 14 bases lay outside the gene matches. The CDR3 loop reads CASSRHPTGGGPNTGELFF. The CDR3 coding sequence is TGTGCCAGCAGTCGACACCCTACTGGCGGGGGGCCGAACACCGGGGAGCTGTTTTTT.

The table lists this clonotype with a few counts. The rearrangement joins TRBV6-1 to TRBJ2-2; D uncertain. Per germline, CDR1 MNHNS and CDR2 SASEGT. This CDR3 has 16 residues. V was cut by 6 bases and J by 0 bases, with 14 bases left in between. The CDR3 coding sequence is TGTGCCAGCAGGCTACCAAGGGTCGCGAACACCGGGGAGCTGTTTTTT. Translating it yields CASRLPRVANTGELFF.

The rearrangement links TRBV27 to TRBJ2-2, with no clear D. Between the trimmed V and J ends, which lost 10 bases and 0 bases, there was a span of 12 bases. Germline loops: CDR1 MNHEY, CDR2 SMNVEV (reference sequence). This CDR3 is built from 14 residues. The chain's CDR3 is CAIASRANTGELFF. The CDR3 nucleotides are TGTGCCATCGCCAGTAGAGCGAACACCGGGGAGCTGTTTTTT.

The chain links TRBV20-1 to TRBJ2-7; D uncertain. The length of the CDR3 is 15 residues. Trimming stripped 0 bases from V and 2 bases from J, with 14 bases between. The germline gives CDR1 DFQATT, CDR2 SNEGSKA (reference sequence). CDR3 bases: TGCAGTGCTAGAGATATATCCACGGCAGCCTACGAGCAGTACTTC. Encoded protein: CSARDISTAAYEQYF.

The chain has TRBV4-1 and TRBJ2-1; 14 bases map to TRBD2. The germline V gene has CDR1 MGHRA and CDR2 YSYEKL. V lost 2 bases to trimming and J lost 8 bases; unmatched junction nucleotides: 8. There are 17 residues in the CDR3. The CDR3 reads CASSQKRGTSGRDEQFF. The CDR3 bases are TGCGCCAGCAGCCAAAAGAGGGGGACTAGCGGGAGAGATGAGCAGTTCTTC.